This T cell receptor beta chain was profiled in a study of blood T cell repertoires in COVID-19. Produced via immunoSEQ multiplex PCR; TCRdb's table is partial and in-frame only. In the table there are about 270,000 clones, over 70% of which are singletons. Germline V gives CDR1 SGHRS, CDR2 YFSETQ. The CDR3 is 15 amino acids. Trimming cost V 4 bases and J 4 bases, with 14 bases left between them. The chain combines TRBV5-1 with TRBJ1-4, with a tentative D call TRBD1 (6 bases). This clonotype was obtained from an elderly man with acute or convalescent COVID-19. Material for sequencing was peripheral blood. The CDR3 protein is CASSANSGDNEKLFF. The CDR3 bases are TGCGCCAGCAGCGCAAACTCAGGGGATAATGAAAAACTGTTTTTT.